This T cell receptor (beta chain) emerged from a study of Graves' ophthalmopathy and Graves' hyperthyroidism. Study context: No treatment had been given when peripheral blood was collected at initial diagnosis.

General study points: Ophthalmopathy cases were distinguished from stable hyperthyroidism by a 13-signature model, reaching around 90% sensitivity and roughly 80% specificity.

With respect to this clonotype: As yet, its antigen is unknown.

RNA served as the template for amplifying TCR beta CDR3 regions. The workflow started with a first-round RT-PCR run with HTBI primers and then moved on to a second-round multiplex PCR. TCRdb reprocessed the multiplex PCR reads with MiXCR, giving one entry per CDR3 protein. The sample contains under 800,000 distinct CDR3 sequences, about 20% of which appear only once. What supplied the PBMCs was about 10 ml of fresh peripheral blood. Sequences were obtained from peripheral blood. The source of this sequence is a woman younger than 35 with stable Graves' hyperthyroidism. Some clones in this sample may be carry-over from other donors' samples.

CDR3 coding DNA: TGCAGCGTGGACAGCTCCTGGACTAGCGGGAGAACAGATACGCAGTATTTT. It codes for CSVDSSWTSGRTDTQYF. This rearrangement joins TRBV29-1 to TRBJ2-3; 13 bases line up with TRBD2. V lost 6 bases and J lost 3; bases outside the gene matches: 12. Looked up from germline, CDR1 is SQVTM and CDR2 is ANQGSEA. The CDR3 has 17 amino acids.